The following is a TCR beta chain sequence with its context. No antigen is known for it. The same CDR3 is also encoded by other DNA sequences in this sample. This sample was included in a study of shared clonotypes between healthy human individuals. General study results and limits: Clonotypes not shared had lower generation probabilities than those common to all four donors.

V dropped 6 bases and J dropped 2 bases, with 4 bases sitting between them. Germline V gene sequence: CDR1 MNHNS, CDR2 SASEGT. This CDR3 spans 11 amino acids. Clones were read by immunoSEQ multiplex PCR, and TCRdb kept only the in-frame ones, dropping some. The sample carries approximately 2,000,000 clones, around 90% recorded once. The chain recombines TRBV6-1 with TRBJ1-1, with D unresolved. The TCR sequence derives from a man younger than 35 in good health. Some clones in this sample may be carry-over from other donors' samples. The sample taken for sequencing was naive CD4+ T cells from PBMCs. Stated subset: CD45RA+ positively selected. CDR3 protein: CASRRNTEAFF. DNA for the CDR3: TGTGCCAGCAGGCGAAACACTGAAGCTTTCTTT.